Below, 18 T cell receptor beta chains from the same sample are listed, as sequenced in a study of beta chain features in type 1 diabetes. All of the isolated RNA was reverse transcribed, so expressed TCRB transcripts were sequenced. Some clones are missing from TCRdb's copy, which holds only in-frame ones; the method was immunoSEQ multiplex PCR. This table has hundreds of thousands of clones, 13% to 15% appearing once. Sequencing was performed on central memory CD4+ T cells from blood. The receptor source for this set is a man younger than 40 in good health.

The rearrangement links TRBV9 to TRBJ2-7, with D perhaps being TRBD1 or TRBD2 (5 bases each). CDR3 size: 13 residues. Germline V gene lookup returns CDR1 SGDLS and CDR2 YYNGEE. Deletions cut 5 bases from V and 4 bases from J, with 13 bases between. In DNA form, the CDR3 reads TGTGCCAGCAGTAACCCAGGGAGTTACGAGCAGTACTTC. Encoded protein: CASSNPGSYEQYF. Full variable domain (rest looked up from reference TRBV9 and TRBJ2-7): DSGVTQTPKHLITATGQRVTLRCSPRSGDLSVYWYQQSLDQGLQFLIQYYNGEERAKGNILERFSAQQFPDLHSELNLSSLELGDSALYFCASSNPGSYEQYFGPGTRLTVT.

J is TRBJ2-3 and V is TRBV23-1, with D perhaps matching TRBD1 or TRBD2 (6 bases each). TRBV23-1 qualifies as an ORF whose function is uncertain. Deletions cut 8 bases from V and 0 bases from J, with 18 bases between. This CDR3 has 16 amino acids. DNA for the CDR3: TGCGCCAGCCGCGTTTACGGGGGCTCTAGCACAGATACGCAGTATTTT. This codes for CASRVYGGSSTDTQYF.

This clone was seen more than once but under ten times. The CDR3 nucleotides read TGTGCCAGCAGTTCCCTACGGACAGGGGCGAACACTGAAGCTTTCTTT. Translation gives CASSSLRTGANTEAFF. This chain joins TRBV6-5 and TRBJ1-1; 9 bases agree with TRBD1. The CDR3 consists of 16 residues. CDR1 and CDR2 (germline): MNHEY, SVGAGI. V dropped 4 bases and J dropped 1; count of bases not matched to a gene: 7.

This clone was counted only a few times. The chain links TRBV11-2 to TRBJ1-5; possibly TRBD1 for D (6 bases). From germline, CDR1 is SGHAT and CDR2 FQNNGV. This CDR3 is built from 15 residues. V gave up 4 bases and J gave up 3 bases, with 13 bases separating them. CDR3 sequence: CASSSLPGVNQPQHF. DNA for the CDR3: TGTGCCAGCAGCTCCCTTCCAGGGGTCAATCAGCCCCAGCATTTT.

The sample holds a few counts of this clone. The chain joins TRBV5-6 to TRBJ2-5; no clear D gene. The CDR3 is made up of 17 amino acids. CDR1 and CDR2 (germline): SGHDT, YYEEEE. V lost 0 bases, J lost 4 bases, and 19 bases lay in between. This CDR3 reads CASSLANQVWRGETQYF. The DNA for the CDR3 is TGTGCCAGCAGCTTGGCCAATCAAGTATGGCGAGGAGAGACCCAGTACTTC.

This clone was seen a handful of times. The chain has TRBV2 and TRBJ1-2, with 7 bases aligning to TRBD1. The CDR3 extends over 15 amino acids. Germline CDR1 is SNHLY and CDR2 is FYNNEI. V lost 0 bases to trimming and J lost 7 bases; unmatched junction nucleotides: 8. The CDR3 DNA reads TGTGCCAGCAGTGAAGCCCGAACAGGGGCGGGTGGCTACACCTTC. Residues: CASSEARTGAGGYTF.

This clone was seen more than once but under ten times. For the CDR3, the DNA is TGTGCCTGGAGTAACAGCGGGGGTCAGCCCCAGCATTTT. This encodes CAWSNSGGQPQHF. The chain recombines TRBV30 with TRBJ1-5, with a weak D call TRBD1 (5 bases). Germline values: CDR1 GTSNPN, CDR2 SVGIG (reference sequence). The CDR3 extends over 13 amino acids. V was shortened by 2 bases and J by 6 bases, with 11 bases between the two germline ends. Together with reference TRBV30 and TRBJ1-5, the CDR3 gives the full variable domain: SQTIHQWPATLVQPVGSPLSLECTVEGTSNPNLYWYRQAAGRGLQLLFYSVGIGQISSEVPQNLSASRPQDRQFILSSKKLLLSDSGFYLCAWSNSGGQPQHFGDGTRLSIL.

Only a few counts were recorded for this clone. The rearrangement links TRBV2 to TRBJ2-1; no clear D gene. The germline gives CDR1 SNHLY, CDR2 FYNNEI. The CDR3 has 13 residues. V was trimmed by 6 bases and J by 6 bases, leaving 12 bases between them. The CDR3 protein is CASRSDVGNEQFF. CDR3 in DNA: TGTGCCAGCAGGAGCGACGTGGGCAATGAGCAGTTCTTC.

This clone was detected only a few times. The V and J genes are TRBV7-8 and TRBJ2-5, with 12 bases lining up with TRBD2. The junction had 17 bases not matched to a gene; V was cut back by 5 bases and J by 4 bases. This CDR3 has 19 residues. Germline V gene data show CDR1 as SGHVS and CDR2 as FQNEAQ. The CDR3 here is CASSQKGPASGRARETQYF. Written as DNA, the CDR3 is TGTGCCAGCAGCCAAAAGGGCCCCGCTAGCGGGAGGGCCCGAGAGACCCAGTACTTC.

Only a few counts were recorded for this clone. The V call is TRBV5-1, the J call TRBJ2-7; perhaps TRBD2 as D (5 bases). The ends were cut back, 4 bases at V and 0 bases at J, with 17 bases in the middle. This CDR3 spans 16 amino acids. Germline V gives CDR1 SGHRS, CDR2 YFSETQ. The CDR3 bases are TGCGCCAGCAGCAACGGGCAGACGGGGTCCTCCTACGAGCAGTACTTC. Protein product: CASSNGQTGSSYEQYF.

The J gene is TRBJ2-6, the V gene TRBV5-4, with D possibly TRBD1 on 5 matching bases. The V and J ends lost 2 bases and 1 base respectively, with 7 bases between them. Germline CDR1 SGHNT, CDR2 YYREEE (reference sequence). This CDR3 has 15 residues. CDR3 DNA sequence: TGTGCCAGCAGCTTCAGGGTATCTGGGGCCAACGTCCTGACTTTC. This gives the protein CASSFRVSGANVLTF.

This clone was detected a few times. The junction and the germline gene differ at one end; a read error may be behind it. J is TRBJ2-1 and V is TRBV7-2, with TRBD2 matching over 8 bases. This CDR3 region has 17 residues. From germline, CDR1 is SGHTA and CDR2 FQGNSA. In DNA form, the CDR3 reads TGCGCCAGCAGCCAAGCCACCGGGAGGGCCTCTTTCAATGAGCAGTTCTTC. Protein product: CASSQATGRASFNEQFF.

This clone was detected a few times. The chain combines TRBV7-2 with TRBJ2-1, with TRBD2 matching 14 bases. Germline V CDR1 and CDR2: SGHTA, FQGNSA. This CDR3 spans 14 amino acids. The V segment lost 8 bases and the J segment 8 bases; nucleotides outside the gene matches: 5. The CDR3 here is CASRLAGGQDEQFF. Written as DNA, the CDR3 is TGTGCCAGCCGACTAGCGGGAGGGCAGGATGAGCAGTTCTTC.

The chain has TRBV5-1 and TRBJ2-2; TRBD2 agrees at 7 bases. V lost 1 base to trimming and J lost 5 bases; unmatched junction nucleotides: 11. The CDR3 contains 17 residues. Germline CDR1 SGHRS, CDR2 YFSETQ. This chain's CDR3 is CASSLTPTSWATGELFF. CDR3 sequence (DNA): TGCGCCAGCAGCTTGACCCCGACTAGCTGGGCAACCGGGGAGCTGTTTTTT.

This clone was detected a few times. The J gene is TRBJ2-1, the V gene TRBV6-6; 7 bases agree with TRBD2. The J segment lost 6 bases and the V segment lost 8 bases, leaving 10 bases of the junction unmatched. Germline CDR1 reads MNHNY; CDR2 reads SVGAGI (reference sequence). There are 14 residues in the CDR3. The CDR3 here is CASAGARGVNEQFF. The CDR3 bases are TGTGCCAGCGCCGGGGCCCGGGGGGTCAATGAGCAGTTCTTC.

The chain combines TRBV13 with TRBJ2-6, with TRBD1 matching 10 bases. With 5 bases clipped from V and 1 base from J, the junction kept 14 bases outside the gene matches. Germline V gene data show CDR1 as PRHDT and CDR2 as FYEKMQ (reference sequence). This CDR3 is built from 20 residues. This chain's CDR3 is CASSPQTGTGAVSGANVLTF. CDR3 coding DNA: TGTGCCAGCAGCCCCCAGACCGGGACAGGGGCTGTTTCTGGGGCCAACGTCCTGACTTTC.

V usage is TRBV2 and J usage is TRBJ1-1; D remains unclear. CDR1 is SNHLY, CDR2 FYNNEI, per germline. The length of the CDR3 is 14 residues. Trimming took 6 bases from V and 6 from J, leaving 17 bases between them. The CDR3 protein is CASRALGDSAEAFF. The CDR3 bases are TGTGCCAGCAGGGCCCTCGGGGATTCAGCTGAAGCTTTCTTT.

This clone appeared a few times. Different DNA sequences within this sample yield the same CDR3. The genes are TRBV19 and TRBJ2-5; D not certain. Per the germline V gene, CDR1 is LNHDA and CDR2 is SQIVND (reference sequence). The CDR3 consists of 12 residues. V lost 8 bases and J lost 4, with 11 bases in between. CDR3 sequence reads: CASRQAGETQYF. CDR3 bases: TGTGCCAGTCGTCAAGCAGGAGAGACCCAGTACTTC.